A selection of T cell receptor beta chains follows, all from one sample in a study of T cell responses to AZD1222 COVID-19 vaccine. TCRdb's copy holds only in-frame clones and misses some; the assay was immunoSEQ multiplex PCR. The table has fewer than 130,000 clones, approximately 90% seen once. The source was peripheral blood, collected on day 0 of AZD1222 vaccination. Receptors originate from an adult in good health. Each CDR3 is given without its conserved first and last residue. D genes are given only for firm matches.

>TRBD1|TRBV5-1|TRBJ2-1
ASSSGTGLREQF
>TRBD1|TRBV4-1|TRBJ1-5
ASSQDAGGWSNQPQH
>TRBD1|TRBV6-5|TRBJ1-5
ASRDRHNSNQPQH
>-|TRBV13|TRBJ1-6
ASSVSLGENSPLH
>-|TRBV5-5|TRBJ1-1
ASSPGQARRTEAF
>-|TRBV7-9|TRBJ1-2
ASSLYSGGGYGYT
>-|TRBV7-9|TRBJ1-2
ASSPAWPEANYGYT
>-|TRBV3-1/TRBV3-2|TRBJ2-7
ASSQGANEQY
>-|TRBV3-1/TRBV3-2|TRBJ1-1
ASSLNWEGTEAF
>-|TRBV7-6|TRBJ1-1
ASSSFSTEAF
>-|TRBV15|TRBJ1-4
ATKMGQGYEKLF
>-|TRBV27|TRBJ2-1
ASSFRGNEQF
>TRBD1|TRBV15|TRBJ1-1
ATTSGGAMNTEAF
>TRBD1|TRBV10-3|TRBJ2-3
ATDREVRTDTQY
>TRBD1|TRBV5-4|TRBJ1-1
ASSGTGVNTEAF
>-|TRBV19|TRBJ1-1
ASKRDGGTSEAF
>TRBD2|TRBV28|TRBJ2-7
ASTMAGTREQY
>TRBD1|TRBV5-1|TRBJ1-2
ASSLGSGTAYGYT
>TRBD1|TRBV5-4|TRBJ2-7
ASSIGDRGQYEQY
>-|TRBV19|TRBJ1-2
ASSLMEDYGYT
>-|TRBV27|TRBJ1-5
ASSLGQGNQPQH
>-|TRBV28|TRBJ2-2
ASTIGRSNTGELF
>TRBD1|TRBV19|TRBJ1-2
ASSISGTGLDGYT
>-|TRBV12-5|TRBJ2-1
ASGLGRNEQF
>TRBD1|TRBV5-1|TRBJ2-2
ASSSRGPDTGELF
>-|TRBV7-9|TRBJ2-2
ASSLDLNTGELF
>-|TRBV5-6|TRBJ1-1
ASRRNPGNMNTEAF
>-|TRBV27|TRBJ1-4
ASSGRRNEKLF